These 6 T cell receptor beta chains were sequenced from one sample in a study of radiation and T cells in renal cell carcinoma. Clones were read by immunoSEQ multiplex PCR, and TCRdb kept only the in-frame ones, dropping some. Among over 55,000 clones listed, 70% to 80% were seen once. Time point meaning: blood 2 weeks post-SBRT. Treatment specified: 15 Gy SBRT to primary tumor, nephrectomy 4 weeks later. The specimen comprised blood, sampled from a patient whose treatment included radiotherapy and nephrectomy. Receptors were obtained from a man aged 60-69 years with renal cell carcinoma.

The genes are TRBV7-6 and TRBJ2-3; 8 bases agree with TRBD1. This CDR3 has 13 amino acids. Germline values: CDR1 SGHVS, CDR2 FNYEAQ. J lost 6 bases, V lost 6 bases, and 5 bases had no gene match. CDR3 in DNA: TGTGCCAGCAGAGGACAGGGACTGGATACGCAGTATTTT. Protein sequence: CASRGQGLDTQYF.

This chain joins TRBV10-3 and TRBJ1-1; no clear D. Trimming took 10 bases from V and 4 from J, leaving 19 bases between them. Germline loops: CDR1 ENHRY, CDR2 SYGVKD. The CDR3 covers 14 residues. Written as DNA, the CDR3 is TGTGCCACCGATCGGCGGGGAAAGGGCACTGAAGCTTTCTTT. Translated, it gives CATDRRGKGTEAFF.

This clone was picked up one time. This chain joins TRBV7-9 and TRBJ1-2, with D possibly matching TRBD1 (6 bases). From germline, CDR1 is SEHNR and CDR2 FQNEAQ (reference sequence). This CDR3 is 15 amino acids long. The V end lost 0 bases, the J end lost 2 bases, and 10 bases lay between the germline ends. The CDR3 here is CASSLAVGGNYGYTF. As DNA, the CDR3 is TGTGCCAGCAGCTTAGCGGTCGGGGGCAACTATGGCTACACCTTC.

The chain is built from TRBV29-1 and TRBJ2-5; D is uncertain. The CDR3 covers 13 residues. Germline-derived CDR1 and CDR2 are SQVTM and ANQGSEA. The ends were cut back, 7 bases at V and 3 bases at J, with 15 bases in the middle. The CDR3 region is CSANGQFEETQYF. The CDR3, as DNA: TGCAGCGCTAATGGGCAGTTCGAAGAGACCCAGTACTTC.

The CDR3 DNA follows: TGCGCCAGCAGCTCGCTTAGTGGGGGCACAGATACGCAGTATTTT. Translating it yields CASSSLSGGTDTQYF. The chain links TRBV5-1 to TRBJ2-3; unclear D gene. CDR1 is SGHRS, CDR2 YFSETQ, per germline. V dropped 3 bases and J dropped 1 base, with 12 bases sitting between them. This CDR3 is 15 amino acids long.

V usage is TRBV19 and J usage is TRBJ1-1; 8 nucleotides match TRBD1. The V gene's germline CDR1 is LNHDA and CDR2 SQIVND (reference sequence). This CDR3 is built from 15 residues. The trim removed 0 bases at V and 1 base at J, leaving 1 base unmatched. CDR3 in DNA: TGTGCCAGTAGTATAGATGGGACAGGGAACACTGAAGCTTTCTTT. It is translated as CASSIDGTGNTEAFF.